Detailed here is one T cell receptor (beta chain). Its recognized antigen is unknown. Base-call qualities are not available, and no considerably larger clone is one nucleotide away. For repertoire sequencing, TCR beta CDR3 regions were amplified from RNA transcripts. The first round of RT-PCR was done with HTBI primers and the Qiagen OneStep RT-PCR kit, and was followed by a second round of multiplex PCR, then size selection and purification. Libraries were sequenced paired-end with 100 bp reads on an Illumina HiSeq2000. Per the authors' processing: SOAPnuke was used for read processing, and reads with adapters, uncalled bases, a mean Phred below 15, or no exact constant-primer or identifier match were discarded. COPE v1.2.5 was used to merge the high-quality paired reads. Unique nucleotide sequences were defined as clonotypes and aligned to IMGT TRB V, D and J references using MiTCR v1.1. Only V-J combinations with frequency above 0.0001 were analysed, covering approximately 99% of repertoires. For each V-J combination, a TCR clonal expansion and chaos score was defined as the ratio of F50 clonal expansion to chaos observed in the TCRdist matrix. Welch's t-statistics and random forest were used to reduce the features to about twelve V-J combinations, which were then used as input to a naive Bayes classifier. The similarity between thyroid and blood repertoires was quantified using the Morisita-Horn index. TCRdb redid the processing of the public reads, applying fastp at Q25 and MiXCR, and retained in-frame beta chains. Rows are combined by CDR3 protein, so each entry shows the most common genes and DNA. None of the V and J calls come from the authors' own analysis; TCRdb made them. The sample yields about 620,000 distinct CDR3 sequences; 22% were counted once. Around 7% of the sample lies in the top ten.

Taken from cysteine to phenylalanine, the CDR3 has 15 residues. Just CDR3 DNA is preserved here, 45 bases in frame from base 1. For this chain, trimming is 6 bases at the V end and 8 bases at the J end, and the number of junction bases without a gene match is 14. The germline V gene sets CDR1 to MNHEY and CDR2 to SVGEGT. This specimen belongs to a study of Graves' ophthalmopathy and Graves' hyperthyroidism (dated by TCRdb to about 2018). Turning to the overall study: Peripheral blood samples were taken at the time of initial diagnosis, before any treatment was given. TCR beta repertoire signatures were used to distinguish Graves' ophthalmopathy from Graves' hyperthyroidism and to predict progression to ophthalmopathy. In total, approximately 130 blood samples were TCR-sequenced: 40 to 45 ophthalmopathy, under 85 hyperthyroidism and approximately 17 hyperthyroidism-to-ophthalmopathy patients. To explore V-J signatures that separate ophthalmopathy from hyperthyroidism, a discovery set of about a hundred patients was enrolled, consisting of under 50 with ophthalmopathy and 57 with stable hyperthyroidism. The independent validation cohort included about 19 hyperthyroidism patients plus 17 patients who later progressed from hyperthyroidism to ophthalmopathy. In five or six hyperthyroidism patients, T-cell repertoires of thyroid tissue and blood were compared. Once sampling was done, hyperthyroidism patients were given methimazole at a starting dose of 30 mg daily, while ophthalmopathy patients were given high-dose intravenous methylprednisolone. The roughly 90 discovery patients were divided at random into training and test sets in a 7:3 ratio. Results the study describes overall, beyond this receptor: In validation, the model predicted ophthalmopathy progression with about 64% sensitivity and 72% to 80% specificity; approximately 12 predicted patients were CT-confirmed with GO in a median of 6.5 months. In cross-validation, the 13-signature model distinguished ophthalmopathy from stable hyperthyroidism with about 90% sensitivity and 81.08% specificity, while in the test set the corresponding values were about 80% and 75%. Most expanded thyroid clonotypes with a frequency above 0.001 also appeared in blood, which suggests that blood repertoires may reflect the immune response in the thyroid. No statistical method was used to predetermine the sample size, and group allocation was not hidden from the investigators.

Hyperthyroidism was defined as stable when no progression to ophthalmopathy occurred within 18 months of follow-up. The hyperthyroidism patients were 18 to 65 years old and newly diagnosed, with a disease duration of less than 2 months. Patients with other autoimmune diseases, uncontrolled infections, pregnancy or lactation were excluded from the study. Diagnosis was based on clinical symptoms, serum thyroxine, TRAb, thyroid ultrasound and orbital computed tomography. PBMCs were isolated from approximately 10 ml of fresh peripheral blood by Ficoll-Paque density gradient centrifugation. Trizol reagent was used to extract the total RNA, and its quality was then checked on an Agilent 2100 Bioanalyzer.

The clonotype comes from a woman aged 18-29 years with stable Graves' hyperthyroidism. Some clones in this sample may be carry-over from other donors' samples. Donor details come from another sample of the same person, matched by shared clones. The sample taken for sequencing was peripheral blood. The rearranged segments are TRBV6-2 or TRBV6-3 and TRBJ1-2; 8 junctional bases match TRBD1. The DNA sequence is TGTGCCAGCAGCCATCCTGGACAGGGAGTGGGGGGCTACACCTTC. Translation gives CASSHPGQGVGGYTF.